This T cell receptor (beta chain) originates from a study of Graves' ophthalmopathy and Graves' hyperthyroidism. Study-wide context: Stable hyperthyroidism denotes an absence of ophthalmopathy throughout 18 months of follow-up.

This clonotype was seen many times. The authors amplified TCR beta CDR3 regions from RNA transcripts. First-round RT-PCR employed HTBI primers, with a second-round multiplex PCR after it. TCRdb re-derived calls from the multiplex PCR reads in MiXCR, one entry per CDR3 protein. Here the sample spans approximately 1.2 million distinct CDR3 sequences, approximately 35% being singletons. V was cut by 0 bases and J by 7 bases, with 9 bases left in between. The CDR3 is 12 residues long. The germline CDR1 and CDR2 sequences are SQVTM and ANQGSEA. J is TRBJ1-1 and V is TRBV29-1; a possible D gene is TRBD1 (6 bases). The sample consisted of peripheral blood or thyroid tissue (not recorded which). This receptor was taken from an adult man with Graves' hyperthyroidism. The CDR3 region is CSVEEGRGEAFF. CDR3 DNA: TGCAGCGTTGAAGAAGGCAGGGGTGAAGCTTTCTTT.